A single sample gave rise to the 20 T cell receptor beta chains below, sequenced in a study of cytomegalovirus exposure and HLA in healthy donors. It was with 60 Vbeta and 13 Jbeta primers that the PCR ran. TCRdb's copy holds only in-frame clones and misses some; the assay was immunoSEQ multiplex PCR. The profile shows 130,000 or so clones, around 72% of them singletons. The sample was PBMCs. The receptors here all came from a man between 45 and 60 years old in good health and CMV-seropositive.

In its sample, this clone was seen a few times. In nucleotides, the CDR3 is TGCGCCAGCAGCTTGGTACAGGGGGCAAATGAAAAACTGTTTTTT. As protein: CASSLVQGANEKLFF. The V call is TRBV5-1, the J call TRBJ1-4, with 9 nucleotides matching TRBD1. The CDR3 is 15 amino acids. After removal of 0 bases from V and 5 bases from J, the junction contained 2 bases not matched to a gene. Germline values: CDR1 SGHRS, CDR2 YFSETQ. The whole variable domain, remainder taken from reference TRBV5-1 and TRBJ1-4, is KAGVTQTPRYLIKTRGQQVTLSCSPISGHRSVSWYQQTPGQGLQFLFEYFSETQRNKGNFPGRFSGRQFSNSRSEMNVSTLELGDSALYLCASSLVQGANEKLFFGSGTQLSVL.

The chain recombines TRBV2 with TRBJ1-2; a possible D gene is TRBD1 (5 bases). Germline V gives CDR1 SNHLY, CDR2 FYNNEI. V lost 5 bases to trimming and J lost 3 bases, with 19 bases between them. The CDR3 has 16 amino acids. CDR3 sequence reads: CASSPGRRTMDYGYTF. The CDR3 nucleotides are TGTGCCAGCAGTCCGGGACGGAGGACTATGGACTATGGCTACACCTTC. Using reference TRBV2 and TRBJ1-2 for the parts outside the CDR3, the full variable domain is EPEVTQTPSHQVTQMGQEVILRCVPISNHLYFYWYRQILGQKVEFLVSFYNNEISEKSEIFDDQFSVERPDGSNFTLKIRSTKLEDSAMYFCASSPGRRTMDYGYTFGSGTRLTVV.

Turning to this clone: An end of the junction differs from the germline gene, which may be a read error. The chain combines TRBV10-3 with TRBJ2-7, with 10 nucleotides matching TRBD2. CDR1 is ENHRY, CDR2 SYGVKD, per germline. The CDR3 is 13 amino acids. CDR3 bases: TGTTCCATCAAGCGGGGGGGGGCCTACGAGCAGTACTTC. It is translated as CSIKRGGAYEQYF.

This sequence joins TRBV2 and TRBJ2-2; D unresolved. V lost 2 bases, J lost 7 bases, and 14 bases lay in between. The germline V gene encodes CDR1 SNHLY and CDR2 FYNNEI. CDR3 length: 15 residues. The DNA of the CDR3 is TGTGCCAGCAGTGAAAACGCTAGTCCGATCGGGGAGCTGTTTTTT. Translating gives CASSENASPIGELFF.

Here the CDR3 reads CASSKSGLTDTQYF. The CDR3 DNA follows: TGTGCCAGCAGCAAGAGCGGCCTCACAGATACGCAGTATTTT. This chain connects TRBV6-1 to TRBJ2-3; D might be TRBD2 (5 bases). V dropped 6 bases and J dropped 2 bases, with 12 bases sitting between them. This CDR3 region has 14 residues. Germline CDR1 and CDR2: MNHNS and SASEGT.

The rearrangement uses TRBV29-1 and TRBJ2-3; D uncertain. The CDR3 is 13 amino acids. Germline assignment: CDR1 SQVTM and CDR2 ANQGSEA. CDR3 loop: CTIQSPSTDTQYF. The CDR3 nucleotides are TGCACGATACAGAGCCCTAGCACAGATACGCAGTATTTT.

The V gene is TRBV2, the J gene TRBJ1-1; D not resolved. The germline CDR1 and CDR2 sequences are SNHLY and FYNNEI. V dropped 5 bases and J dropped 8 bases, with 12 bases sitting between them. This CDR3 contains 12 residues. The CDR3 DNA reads TGTGCCAGCAGTACTCCGCCCGTCGAAGCTTTCTTT. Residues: CASSTPPVEAFF.

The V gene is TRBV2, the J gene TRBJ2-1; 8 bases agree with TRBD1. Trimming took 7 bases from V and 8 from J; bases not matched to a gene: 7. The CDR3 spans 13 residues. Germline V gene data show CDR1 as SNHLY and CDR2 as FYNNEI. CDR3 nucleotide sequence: TGTGCCAGCAATGGACAGGGTAGGGATGAGCAGTTCTTC. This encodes CASNGQGRDEQFF.

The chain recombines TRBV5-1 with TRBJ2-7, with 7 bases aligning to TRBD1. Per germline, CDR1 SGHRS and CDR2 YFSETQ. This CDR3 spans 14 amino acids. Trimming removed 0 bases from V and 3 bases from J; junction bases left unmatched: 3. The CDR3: CASSLAQGYYEQYF. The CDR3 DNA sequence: TGCGCCAGCAGCTTGGCACAGGGGTACTACGAGCAGTACTTC.

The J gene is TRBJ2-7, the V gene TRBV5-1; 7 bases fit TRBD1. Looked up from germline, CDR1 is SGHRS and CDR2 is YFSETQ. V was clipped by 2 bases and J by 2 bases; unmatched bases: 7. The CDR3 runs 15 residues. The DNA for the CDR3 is TGCGCCAGCAGCTTCTTAGGGGGCCCCACCTACGAGCAGTACTTC. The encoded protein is CASSFLGGPTYEQYF.

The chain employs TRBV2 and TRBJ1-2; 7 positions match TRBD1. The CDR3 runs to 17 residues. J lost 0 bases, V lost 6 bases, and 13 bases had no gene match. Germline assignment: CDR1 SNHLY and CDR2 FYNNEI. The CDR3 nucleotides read TGTGCCAGCAGAGACATCGACAGGGTCGGAACTAACTATGGCTACACCTTC. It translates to CASRDIDRVGTNYGYTF.

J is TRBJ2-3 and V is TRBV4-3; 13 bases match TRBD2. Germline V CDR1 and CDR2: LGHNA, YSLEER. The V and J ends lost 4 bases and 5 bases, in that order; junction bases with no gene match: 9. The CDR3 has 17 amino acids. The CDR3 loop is CASSLTSGRARGDTQYF. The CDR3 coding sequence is TGCGCCAGCAGCCTTACTAGCGGGAGGGCCCGGGGAGATACGCAGTATTTT.

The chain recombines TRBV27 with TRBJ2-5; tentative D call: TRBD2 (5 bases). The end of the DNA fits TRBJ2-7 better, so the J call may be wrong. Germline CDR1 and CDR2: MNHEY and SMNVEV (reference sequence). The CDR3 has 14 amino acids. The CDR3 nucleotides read TGTGCCAGCAGACTAGAGAGAACCTCCTACGAGCAGTACTTC. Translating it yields CASRLERTSYEQYF.

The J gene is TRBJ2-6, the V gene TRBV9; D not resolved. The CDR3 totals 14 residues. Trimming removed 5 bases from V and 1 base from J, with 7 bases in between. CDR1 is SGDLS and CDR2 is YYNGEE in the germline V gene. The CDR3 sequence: CASSLLSGANVLTF. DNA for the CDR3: TGTGCCAGCAGTCTGCTATCTGGGGCCAACGTCCTGACTTTC.

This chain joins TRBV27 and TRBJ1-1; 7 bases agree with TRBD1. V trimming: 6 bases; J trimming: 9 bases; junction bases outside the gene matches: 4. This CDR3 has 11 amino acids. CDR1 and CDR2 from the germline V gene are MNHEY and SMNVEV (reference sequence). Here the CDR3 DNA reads TGTGCCAGCAGAGGGGGCCCGAAAGCTTTCTTT. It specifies CASRGGPKAFF.

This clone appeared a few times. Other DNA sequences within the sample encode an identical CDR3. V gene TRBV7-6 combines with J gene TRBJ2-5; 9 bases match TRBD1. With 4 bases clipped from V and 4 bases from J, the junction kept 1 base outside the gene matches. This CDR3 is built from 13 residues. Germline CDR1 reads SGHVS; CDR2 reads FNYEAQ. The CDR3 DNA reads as TGTGCCAGCAGCTGGACAGGGGTAGAGACCCAGTACTTC. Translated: CASSWTGVETQYF.

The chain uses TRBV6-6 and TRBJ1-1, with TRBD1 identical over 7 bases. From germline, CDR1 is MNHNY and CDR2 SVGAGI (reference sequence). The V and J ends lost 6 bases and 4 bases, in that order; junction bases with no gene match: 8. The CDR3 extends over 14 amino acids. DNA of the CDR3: TGTGCCAGCAGAGTAGGGGGCCATGGCACTGAAGCTTTCTTT. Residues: CASRVGGHGTEAFF.

The CDR3 spells CASSWGAGGPQETQYF. In DNA form, the CDR3 reads TGTGCCAGCAGCTGGGGGGCGGGGGGGCCCCAAGAGACCCAGTACTTC. The chain has TRBV5-4 and TRBJ2-5; TRBD2 matches at 9 bases. The CDR3 sequence is 16 residues long. Germline V lookup: CDR1 SGHNT, CDR2 YYREEE (reference sequence). V lost 3 bases to trimming and J lost 1 base; unmatched junction nucleotides: 7.

CDR3 amino acids: CASGGTPGAFDSYTF. The CDR3 nucleotides are TGTGCCAGCGGCGGAACCCCTGGGGCCTTTGATAGCTACACCTTC. V gene TRBV11-2 combines with J gene TRBJ1-2; D might be TRBD1 (5 bases). V dropped 8 bases and J dropped 9 bases, with 25 bases sitting between them. Per germline, CDR1 SGHAT and CDR2 FQNNGV. The CDR3 has 15 residues.

The CDR3 DNA reads as TGCGCCAGCAGCCCTTTGACAGGGGGCACAGATACGCAGTATTTT. Translated, it gives CASSPLTGGTDTQYF. The chain has TRBV5-1 and TRBJ2-3; 8 bases map to TRBD1. V trimming: 4 bases; J trimming: 1 base; junction bases outside the gene matches: 5. The CDR3 spans 15 residues. CDR1 and CDR2 from the germline V gene are SGHRS and YFSETQ.